Each of the 5 T cell receptor beta chains below was sequenced from the same sample in a study of vaccination effects on CD4 cells after COVID-19. Clones were read by immunoSEQ multiplex PCR, and TCRdb kept only the in-frame ones, dropping some. The data show about 53,000 clones, 70% to 80% seen once. What these receptors recognize is not known. Cells that had been cultured for roughly 9 days were the source of isolated CD4+ T cells. This sample comprised CD4+ T cells from PBMCs cultured without peptide, obtained before COVID-19 vaccination. Receptors were obtained from a human donor who received a COVID-19 vaccine.

This chain links TRBV5-8 with TRBJ1-2, with 8 bases identical to TRBD1. This CDR3 contains 14 residues. With 4 bases clipped from V and 7 bases from J, the junction kept 9 bases outside the gene matches. CDR1 is SGHTS, CDR2 YDEGEE, per germline. The CDR3 is CASSPIQGAGGYTF. For the CDR3, the DNA is TGTGCCAGCAGCCCGATCCAGGGGGCTGGTGGCTACACCTTC.

The rearrangement uses TRBV6-5 and TRBJ1-5; the D is unclear. CDR3 length: 15 residues. Germline CDR1 MNHEY, CDR2 SVGAGI. V lost 8 bases to trimming and J lost 1 base, with 15 bases between them. The DNA of the CDR3 is TGTGCCAGCCGGTATAGTCTAGAGAGCAATCAGCCCCAGCATTTT. Translating it yields CASRYSLESNQPQHF.

V usage is TRBV12-5 and J usage is TRBJ2-3, with a possible D match to TRBD2 (5 bases). In germline, CDR1 is LGHNT, CDR2 FRNRAP. This CDR3 has 13 amino acids. V was clipped by 7 bases and J by 2 bases, with 10 bases between them. The CDR3 coding sequence is TGTGCTAGTGATCGGGGTCTCACAGATACGCAGTATTTT. Amino acids: CASDRGLTDTQYF.

The table lists this clone with a count of one. V gene TRBV6-1 combines with J gene TRBJ2-1; maybe TRBD1 (6 bases). The CDR3 runs 14 residues. V was trimmed by 2 bases and J by 8 bases, leaving 13 bases between them. Germline loops: CDR1 MNHNS, CDR2 SASEGT. The CDR3 spells CASSEQGRTDEQFF. In DNA, the CDR3 is TGTGCCAGCAGTGAACAGGGGCGCACCGATGAGCAGTTCTTC.

The V and J genes are TRBV19 and TRBJ1-2; TRBD1 is a possible D gene (6 bases). The length of the CDR3 is 14 residues. From germline, CDR1 is LNHDA and CDR2 SQIVND (reference sequence). V lost 1 base, J lost 7 bases, and 13 bases lay in between. CDR3 amino acids: CASSIGSGARGYTF. The CDR3 DNA reads as TGTGCCAGTAGTATAGGCTCGGGGGCGCGTGGCTACACCTTC.